Listed below are T cell receptor beta chains from one sample, sequenced in a study of T-cell reconstitution after alpha-beta-depleted transplantation in children. TCRdb analysed the PCR reads with MiXCR anew, one entry per CDR3 protein. The sample consists of around 580,000 distinct CDR3 sequences, 25% to 30% of them appearing once. Sequenced material: PBMCs, taken before TCRalphabeta/CD19-depleted stem cell transplant. The receptors stem from a boy less than two years old with Wiskott-Aldrich syndrome, due to receive a stem cell transplant. Both conserved end residues are part of each CDR3. A D gene is named only where the DNA matches it firmly. Size is stated for part of the rows, as once, few or many counts, or as a class when the clone is expanded.

v_call: TRBV12-3/TRBV12-4
j_call: TRBJ2-1
clone_size: few
d_call: TRBD2
cdr3_aa: CASDRLAGGWNEQFF
cdr3_nt: TGTGCCAGCGATAGACTAGCGGGAGGGTGGAATGAGCAGTTCTTC

v_call: TRBV5-1
j_call: TRBJ1-1
clone_size: NA
d_call: NA
cdr3_aa: CASSLLWEKNTEAFF
cdr3_nt: TGCGCCAGCAGCTTGCTTTGGGAGAAGAACACTGAAGCTTTCTTT

v_call: TRBV5-1
j_call: TRBJ2-1
clone_size: NA
d_call: NA
cdr3_aa: CASSYGTVVYNEQFF
cdr3_nt: TGCGCCAGCAGCTACGGGACCGTGGTATACAATGAGCAGTTCTTC

v_call: TRBV13
j_call: TRBJ2-1
clone_size: NA
d_call: TRBD1
cdr3_aa: CASSRTGDQNEQFF
cdr3_nt: TGTGCCAGCAGCCGGACAGGGGATCAAAATGAGCAGTTCTTC

v_call: TRBV6-2/TRBV6-3
j_call: TRBJ2-1
clone_size: few
d_call: TRBD2
cdr3_aa: CASEVSGRWDEQFF
cdr3_nt: TGTGCCAGCGAGGTGAGCGGGAGGTGGGATGAGCAGTTCTTC

v_call: TRBV20-1
j_call: TRBJ2-3
clone_size: NA
d_call: TRBD2
cdr3_aa: CSARDVLAGVGTQYF
cdr3_nt: TGCAGTGCTAGAGATGTCCTAGCGGGAGTCGGTACGCAGTATTTT

v_call: TRBV11-1
j_call: TRBJ2-5
clone_size: NA
d_call: TRBD1
cdr3_aa: CASSHRPGQGDYQETQYF
cdr3_nt: TGTGCCAGCAGCCACCGACCGGGACAGGGTGACTACCAAGAGACCCAGTACTTC

v_call: TRBV5-1
j_call: TRBJ2-1
clone_size: NA
d_call: NA
cdr3_aa: CASSLRDVRDEQFF
cdr3_nt: TGCGCCAGCAGCTTGCGTGATGTCCGCGATGAGCAGTTCTTC

v_call: TRBV7-4
j_call: TRBJ1-5
clone_size: NA
d_call: NA
cdr3_aa: CASSLAAGVREPQHF
cdr3_nt: TGTGCCAGCAGCTTAGCCGCGGGGGTGCGGGAGCCCCAGCATTTT

v_call: TRBV10-3
j_call: TRBJ2-7
clone_size: NA
d_call: TRBD1
cdr3_aa: CAISADRATYEQYF
cdr3_nt: TGTGCCATCAGTGCGGACAGGGCAACCTACGAGCAGTACTTC

v_call: TRBV11-2
j_call: TRBJ2-7
clone_size: NA
d_call: NA
cdr3_aa: CASSLVVYSYEQYF
cdr3_nt: TGTGCCAGCAGCTTAGTTGTTTACTCCTACGAGCAGTACTTC

v_call: TRBV4-1
j_call: TRBJ2-1
clone_size: NA
d_call: TRBD2
cdr3_aa: CASSQQGLAEQFF
cdr3_nt: TGCGCCAGCAGCCAACAGGGACTAGCGGAGCAGTTCTTC

v_call: TRBV20-1
j_call: TRBJ2-1
clone_size: NA
d_call: TRBD2
cdr3_aa: CSAAGLAGDYNEQFF
cdr3_nt: TGCAGTGCCGCCGGACTAGCGGGAGACTACAATGAGCAGTTCTTC

v_call: TRBV5-1
j_call: TRBJ1-3
clone_size: few
d_call: NA
cdr3_aa: CASSLFFPSSGNTIYF
cdr3_nt: TGCGCCAGCAGCTTGTTTTTCCCGAGCTCTGGAAACACCATATATTTT

v_call: TRBV20-1
j_call: TRBJ2-5
clone_size: few
d_call: TRBD1
cdr3_aa: CSAEGQGQETQYF
cdr3_nt: TGCAGTGCTGAGGGACAGGGCCAAGAGACCCAGTACTTC

v_call: TRBV4-2
j_call: TRBJ2-3
clone_size: NA
d_call: TRBD2
cdr3_aa: CASSHPSGGTTDTQYF
cdr3_nt: TGTGCCAGCAGCCACCCTAGCGGGGGGACCACAGATACGCAGTATTTT

v_call: TRBV5-1
j_call: TRBJ1-4
clone_size: few
d_call: NA
cdr3_aa: CASSLTPTNEKLFF
cdr3_nt: TGCGCCAGCAGCTTAACGCCAACTAATGAAAAACTGTTTTTT

v_call: TRBV28
j_call: TRBJ2-1
clone_size: NA
d_call: NA
cdr3_aa: CASSYGQGLGSEQFF
cdr3_nt: TGTGCCAGCAGTTACGGGCAGGGCCTGGGAAGTGAGCAGTTCTTC

v_call: TRBV5-1
j_call: TRBJ1-2
clone_size: few
d_call: TRBD1
cdr3_aa: CASSLALGQGMNYGYTF
cdr3_nt: TGCGCCAGCAGCTTGGCATTGGGACAGGGGATGAACTATGGCTACACCTTC

v_call: TRBV4-1
j_call: TRBJ2-5
clone_size: few
d_call: TRBD1
cdr3_aa: CASSQAIYRGSRQETQYF
cdr3_nt: TGCGCCAGCAGCCAAGCTATCTACAGGGGCTCACGACAAGAGACCCAGTACTTC

v_call: TRBV12-3/TRBV12-4
j_call: TRBJ2-2
clone_size: few
d_call: TRBD2
cdr3_aa: CASSLPGGGELFF
cdr3_nt: TGTGCCAGCAGTCTACCGGGGGGCGGGGAGCTGTTTTTT

v_call: TRBV7-3
j_call: TRBJ2-3
clone_size: few
d_call: TRBD2
cdr3_aa: CASSLEASGRNTQYF
cdr3_nt: TGTGCCAGCAGCTTAGAGGCTAGCGGGAGAAATACGCAGTATTTT

v_call: TRBV9
j_call: TRBJ1-6
clone_size: NA
d_call: NA
cdr3_aa: CASSVESYNSPLHF
cdr3_nt: TGTGCCAGCAGCGTAGAATCCTATAATTCACCCCTCCACTTT